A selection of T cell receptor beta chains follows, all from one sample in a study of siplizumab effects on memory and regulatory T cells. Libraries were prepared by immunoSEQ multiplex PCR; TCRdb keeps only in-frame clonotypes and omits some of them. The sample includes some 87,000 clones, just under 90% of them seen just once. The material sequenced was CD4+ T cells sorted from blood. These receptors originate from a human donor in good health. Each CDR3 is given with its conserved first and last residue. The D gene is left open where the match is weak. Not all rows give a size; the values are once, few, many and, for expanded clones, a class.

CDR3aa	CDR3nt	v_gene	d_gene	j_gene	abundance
CASSRDSSSYNEQFF	TGTGCCAGCAGCCGCGACAGCAGCTCCTACAATGAGCAGTTCTTC	TRBV6-1	NA	TRBJ2-1	NA
CASSAYYEQYF	TGTGCCAGCAGCGCCTACTACGAGCAGTACTTC	TRBV7-9	NA	TRBJ2-7	NA
CASSEVGQGGDEQFF	TGTGCCAGCAGTGAAGTGGGACAGGGGGGTGATGAGCAGTTCTTC	TRBV2	TRBD1	TRBJ2-1	NA
CASSPRTGGDQPQHF	TGTGCCAGCTCACCTCGGACAGGGGGCGATCAGCCCCAGCATTTT	TRBV18	TRBD1	TRBJ1-5	NA
CASSYGRPDRGHEQYF	TGTGCCAGCAGTTACGGTCGGCCGGACAGGGGACACGAGCAGTACTTC	TRBV6-5	TRBD1	TRBJ2-7	NA
CASRTGRNRYYGYTF	TGTGCCAGCAGGACAGGGAGAAACCGGTACTATGGCTACACCTTC	TRBV6-5	TRBD1	TRBJ1-2	NA
CASSLDRDSYNEQFF	TGTGCCAGCAGCTTAGACCGGGACTCCTACAATGAGCAGTTCTTC	TRBV7-8	NA	TRBJ2-1	NA
CSANPDRMNTEAFF	TGCAGCGCAAATCCCGACAGAATGAACACTGAAGCTTTCTTT	TRBV29-1	NA	TRBJ1-1	NA
CASSGLTGAGNTIYF	TGCGCCAGCAGCGGACTGACAGGAGCAGGAAACACCATATATTTT	TRBV5-1	NA	TRBJ1-3	few
CASSWSAGGGLGETQYF	TGTGCCAGCAGCTGGAGCGCAGGGGGTGGCCTTGGAGAGACCCAGTACTTC	TRBV5-8	TRBD1	TRBJ2-5	NA
CASSLGGGTDYEQYF	TGTGCCAGCAGCTTGGGAGGAGGGACAGACTACGAGCAGTACTTC	TRBV7-2	NA	TRBJ2-7	NA
CASSMGSFNEKLFF	TGTGCCAGCAGCATGGGGAGTTTTAATGAAAAACTGTTTTTT	TRBV9	NA	TRBJ1-4	NA
CASSLHGTGTDTQYF	TGTGCCAGCAGCTTACACGGGACCGGGACAGATACGCAGTATTTT	TRBV7-9	NA	TRBJ2-3	NA
CASSLVGGDTEAFF	TGTGCCAGCAGCTTAGTGGGGGGGGACACTGAAGCTTTCTTT	TRBV7-6	NA	TRBJ1-1	NA
CASSLEPGQGNSPLHF	TGTGCCAGCAGCTTAGAACCGGGACAGGGTAATTCACCCCTCCACTTT	TRBV7-6	TRBD1	TRBJ1-6	NA
CASRPDRITYEQYF	TGTGCCAGCAGACCGGACAGGATTACCTACGAGCAGTACTTC	TRBV6-6	TRBD1	TRBJ2-7	NA
CASSQVPGGQSQPQHF	TGCGCCAGCAGCCAAGTCCCCGGGGGGCAAAGTCAGCCCCAGCATTTT	TRBV4-1	NA	TRBJ1-5	NA
CASSLGAAPVEQFF	TGTGCCAGCAGCTTAGGGGCTGCACCTGTTGAGCAGTTCTTC	TRBV7-2	NA	TRBJ2-1	NA
CASSNGLAGADTQYF	TGTGCCAGCAGCAACGGACTAGCGGGAGCAGATACGCAGTATTTT	TRBV21-1	NA	TRBJ2-3	NA
CASSQVSLAGAPEQYF	TGCGCCAGCAGCCAAGTATCATTAGCGGGAGCACCCGAGCAGTACTTC	TRBV4-1	TRBD2	TRBJ2-7	NA
CASSRDQGRAGAGTGELFF	TGTGCCAGCTCACGAGACCAAGGCAGGGCAGGAGCGGGCACCGGGGAGCTGTTTTTT	TRBV18	NA	TRBJ2-2	NA
CASTSLVEQFF	TGTGCCAGCACCTCACTAGTTGAGCAGTTCTTC	TRBV5-8	NA	TRBJ2-1	NA
CASSLEVRASNQPQHF	TGTGCCAGCAGCTTGGAGGTCAGGGCAAGCAATCAGCCCCAGCATTTT	TRBV5-5	NA	TRBJ1-5	NA
CASGLVRRSPPTEKLFF	TGTGCTAGTGGTTTGGTACGGAGGTCTCCCCCCACAGAAAAACTGTTTTTT	TRBV12-5	NA	TRBJ1-4	NA
CAIRGLAGDTDTQYF	TGTGCCATCAGGGGACTAGCGGGAGACACAGATACGCAGTATTTT	TRBV10-3	TRBD2	TRBJ2-3	NA
CASSLASGTTYEQYF	TGTGCCAGTAGTCTGGCTAGCGGGACCACCTACGAGCAGTACTTC	TRBV19	TRBD2	TRBJ2-7	NA
CASSPEQGATYEQYF	TGTGCCAGCTCACCAGAGCAGGGGGCTACGTACGAGCAGTACTTC	TRBV18	TRBD1	TRBJ2-7	NA
CSALMGGNQPQHF	TGCAGCGCCCTAATGGGGGGGAATCAGCCCCAGCATTTT	TRBV29-1	NA	TRBJ1-5	NA
CASRTGFSNQPQHF	TGTGCCAGTAGAACAGGATTTAGCAATCAGCCCCAGCATTTT	TRBV19	NA	TRBJ1-5	NA
CAWKNIWTGYNEQFF	TGTGCCTGGAAGAATATATGGACAGGCTACAATGAGCAGTTCTTC	TRBV30	TRBD1	TRBJ2-1	few
CASSDRPIETQYF	TGTGCCAGTAGCGACAGGCCGATAGAGACCCAGTACTTC	TRBV19	NA	TRBJ2-5	few
CASRGQANSNQPQHF	TGTGCCAGCAGGGGACAGGCGAATAGCAATCAGCCCCAGCATTTT	TRBV6-1	TRBD1	TRBJ1-5	once
CASRSTGPNYGYTF	TGTGCCAGCAGATCTACAGGGCCCAACTATGGCTACACCTTC	TRBV6-1	NA	TRBJ1-2	NA
CASSGDPGTGDGNTIYF	TGTGCCAGCAGCGGAGACCCCGGGACAGGGGATGGAAACACCATATATTTT	TRBV9	TRBD1	TRBJ1-3	few
CASSKTALRYGYTF	TGTGCCAGTAGTAAAACAGCCCTTCGATATGGCTACACCTTC	TRBV19	NA	TRBJ1-2	NA
CASTQGGTNTEAFF	TGTGCCAGCACTCAAGGGGGGACGAACACTGAAGCTTTCTTT	TRBV6-1	NA	TRBJ1-1	NA
CASSIQGTEAFF	TGTGCCAGTAGTATACAGGGAACTGAAGCTTTCTTT	TRBV19	NA	TRBJ1-1	NA
CASSPRGLPSTDTQYF	TGTGCCAGCAGCCCTCGGGGGCTCCCTAGCACAGATACGCAGTATTTT	TRBV7-8	NA	TRBJ2-3	NA
CASSVSDLDHSPLHF	TGTGCCAGCAGCGTATCCGACTTGGATCATTCACCCCTCCACTTT	TRBV9	NA	TRBJ1-6	NA
CASSPMGGYTF	TGTGCCAGCAGTCCCATGGGTGGCTACACCTTC	TRBV27	NA	TRBJ1-2	NA
CAISESGTGRYEQYF	TGTGCCATCAGTGAGTCCGGGACAGGCCGCTACGAGCAGTACTTC	TRBV10-3	TRBD1	TRBJ2-7	NA